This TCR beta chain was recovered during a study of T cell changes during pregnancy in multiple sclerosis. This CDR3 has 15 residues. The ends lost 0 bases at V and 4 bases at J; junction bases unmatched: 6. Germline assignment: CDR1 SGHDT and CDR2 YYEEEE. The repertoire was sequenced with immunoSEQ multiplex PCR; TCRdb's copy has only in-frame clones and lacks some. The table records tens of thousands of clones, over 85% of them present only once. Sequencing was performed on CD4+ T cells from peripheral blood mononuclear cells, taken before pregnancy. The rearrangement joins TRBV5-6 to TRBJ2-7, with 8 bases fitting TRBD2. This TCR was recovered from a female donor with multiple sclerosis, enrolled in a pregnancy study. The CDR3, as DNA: TGTGCCAGCAGCTTGGCGGCTAGCGGGCTTTACGAGCAGTACTTC. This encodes CASSLAASGLYEQYF.